This T cell receptor beta chain was identified during a study of T cell repertoires in cytomegalovirus infection (dated by TCRdb to about 2019). In terms of the full investigation: The peptide stimulations were aimed at well-studied HLA-B-restricted epitopes as well as recently identified HLA-C-restricted CMV epitopes, whose presentation resists viral immunomodulation. Because public TCR beta signatures pointed to carriage of CMV infection together with the matching HLA type, the HLA type of each donor mattered for the analysis. Overall study results and their limits: Carriers of CMV infection plus the relevant HLA type were discriminated by the cumulative frequency of public TCR beta family members in the study cohort and in an independent approximately 350-donor cohort. The ex vivo response was dominated by HLA-C-restricted CMV-specific TCR beta clonotypes, and the single most frequent clonotype in two of eight donors was supplied by these HLA-C-restricted clonotypes.

In the paper's terms, the treatment or condition label means: in vitro stimulation with specific CMV peptide epitopes to enrich CMV-specific T cells. Sequenced on an Illumina HiSeq 1500. TCRdb trimmed the raw reads at Q25, called clones with MiXCR and kept productive beta chains. For every CDR3 protein sequence, its rows merge into one entry that carries the most common genes and DNA. This sample comprises just over 450,000 distinct CDR3 sequences, about 44% of them detected only once. Of the sample, approximately 40% falls within the top ten clones. Reading from cysteine to phenylalanine, the CDR3 counts 15 amino acids. This entry keeps only the CDR3 DNA: 45 bases, framed from base 1. CDR1 SGHTA and CDR2 FQGNSA are derived from the germline V gene. For this chain, trimming is 5 bases at the V end and 7 bases at the J end, and the number of junction bases without a gene match is 13. As to this clonotype: This clone's antigen is unknown. Base qualities were left out, and no much larger clone turns up one base away.

The chain uses TRBV7-2 and TRBJ2-7, with TRBD1 identical over 8 junction bases. The sequenced sample was cultured PBMCs, obtained from culture after CMV antigen stimulation. This TCR came from a human donor in good health (CMV status not recorded). Some clones in this sample may be carry-over from other donors' samples. The CDR3 has the sequence CASSKSTGVLGEQYF. The DNA reads as follows: TGTGCCAGCAGCAAATCGACAGGGGTCCTGGGGGAGCAGTACTTC.